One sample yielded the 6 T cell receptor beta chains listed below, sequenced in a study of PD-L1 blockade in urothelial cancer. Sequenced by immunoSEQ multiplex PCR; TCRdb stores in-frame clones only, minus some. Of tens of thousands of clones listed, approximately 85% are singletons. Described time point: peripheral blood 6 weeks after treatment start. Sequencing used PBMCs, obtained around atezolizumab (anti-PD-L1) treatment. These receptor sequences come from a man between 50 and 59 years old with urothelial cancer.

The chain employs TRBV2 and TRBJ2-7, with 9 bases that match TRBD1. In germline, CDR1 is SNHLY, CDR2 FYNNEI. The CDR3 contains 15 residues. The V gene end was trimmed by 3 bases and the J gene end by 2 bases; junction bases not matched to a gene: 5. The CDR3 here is CASSDGTGLPYEQYF. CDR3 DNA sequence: TGTGCCAGCAGTGATGGGACAGGGCTCCCCTACGAGCAGTACTTC.

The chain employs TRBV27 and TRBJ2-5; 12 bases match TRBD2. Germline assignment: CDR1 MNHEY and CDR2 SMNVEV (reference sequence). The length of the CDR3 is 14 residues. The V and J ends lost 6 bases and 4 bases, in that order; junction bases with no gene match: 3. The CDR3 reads CASRGLAGPETQYF. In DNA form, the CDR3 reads TGTGCCAGCAGAGGACTAGCGGGGCCAGAGACCCAGTACTTC.

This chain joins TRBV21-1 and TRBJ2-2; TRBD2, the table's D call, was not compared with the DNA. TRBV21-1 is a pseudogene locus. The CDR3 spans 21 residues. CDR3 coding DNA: TGTGCCAGTCCCCGACAGGTGATGAGACTAGCGGGGGGGTCGAACACCGGGGAGCTGTTTTTT. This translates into CASPRQVMRLAGGSNTGELFF.

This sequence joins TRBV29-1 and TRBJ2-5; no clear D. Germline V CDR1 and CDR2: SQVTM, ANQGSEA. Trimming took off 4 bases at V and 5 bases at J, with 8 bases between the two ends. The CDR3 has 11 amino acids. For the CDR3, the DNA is TGCAGCGTTGTGTTCGGGGAGACCCAGTACTTC. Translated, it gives CSVVFGETQYF.

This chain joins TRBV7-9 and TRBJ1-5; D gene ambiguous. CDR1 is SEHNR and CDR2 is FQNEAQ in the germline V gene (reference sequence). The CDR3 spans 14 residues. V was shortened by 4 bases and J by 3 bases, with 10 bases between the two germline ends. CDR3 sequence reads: CASSSSGFNQPQHF. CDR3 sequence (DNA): TGTGCCAGCAGCTCCTCAGGATTCAATCAGCCCCAGCATTTT.

CDR3 amino acids: CASNKDRGPGGELFF. The CDR3, as DNA: TGTGCCAGCAACAAAGATAGGGGGCCTGGCGGGGAGCTGTTTTTT. The J gene is TRBJ2-2, the V gene TRBV6-6; 7 positions match TRBD1. CDR1 and CDR2 from the germline V gene are MNHNY and SVGAGI (reference sequence). V shed 7 bases and J 7 bases; nucleotides not matched to a gene: 12. The CDR3 sequence is 15 residues long.